This T cell receptor (beta chain) was retrieved from a study of shared clonotypes between healthy human individuals. The healthy adult donors were HIV-negative and reported no recent acute infections or vaccinations. Sequencing used immunoSEQ multiplex PCR; TCRdb keeps in-frame clones, though not all of them. The sample yields 2 million to 2.5 million clones, roughly 92% seen once. The receptor was isolated from a man aged 18 to 35 in good health. Some clones in this sample may be carry-over from other donors' samples. Sequencing was carried out using naive CD4+ T cells from PBMCs. Subset indicated: CD45RA+ positively selected.

CDR3 nucleotide sequence: TGTGCCAGCAGTTTACCCCGTCGGGGGCATCAGCCCCAGCATTTT. Its translation: CASSLPRRGHQPQHF. The chain is built from TRBV28 and TRBJ1-5; maybe TRBD1 (6 bases). Trimming took 2 bases from V and 5 from J, leaving 13 bases between them. There are 15 residues in the CDR3. Germline CDR1 is MDHEN and CDR2 is SYDVKM.